This entry lists 17 T cell receptor beta chains sequenced from one sample in a study of T cells in Graves' hyperthyroidism and ophthalmopathy (dated by TCRdb to the late 2010s). Library preparation used multiplex PCR. This sample was sequenced with an Illumina HiSeq 2000. TCR beta CDR3 regions were amplified from RNA transcripts. The first round of RT-PCR for the TCR CDR3 was performed with the HTBI primer set and the Qiagen OneStep RT-PCR kit. Clones were called with MiXCR by TCRdb after fastp trimmed the public reads at Q25, and only in-frame beta chains were retained. Rows are combined by CDR3 protein, so each entry shows the most common genes and DNA. Present in this sample are around 280,000 distinct CDR3 sequences, more than 10% of which were seen just once. The ten largest clones capture 6% to 8% of the sample. The sequenced sample consisted of blood. These receptor sequences come from a woman in her 30s with Graves' hyperthyroidism that later progressed to Graves' ophthalmopathy.

This clonotype appeared once. The chain couples TRBV20-1 to TRBJ2-4; 14 bases agree with TRBD2. Germline CDR1 reads DFQATT; CDR2 reads SNEGSKA (reference sequence). The ends lost 3 bases at V and 0 bases at J; junction bases unmatched: 7. The CDR3 covers 18 residues. The CDR3, as DNA: TGCAGTGCTAGGGGTGGACTAGCGGGAGGCCGAGCCAAAAACATTCAGTACTTC. Translation: CSARGGLAGGRAKNIQYF.

With respect to this clonotype: Just one base apart from a much larger clone, this may be a read error. The chain uses TRBV30 and TRBJ1-5; weak D call: TRBD1 (5 bases). This CDR3 is built from 12 residues. Germline V gene data show CDR1 as GTSNPN and CDR2 as SVGIG (reference sequence). The CDR3, as DNA: TGTGCCTGGGGGGGGGGGAGTCAGTCCCAGCATTTT. It yields the protein CAWGGGSQSQHF.

This clonotype has a handful of counts. This chain links TRBV29-1 with TRBJ2-4; TRBD2 agrees at 11 bases. This CDR3 contains 15 residues. The germline V gene encodes CDR1 SQVTM and CDR2 ANQGSEA. DNA for the CDR3: TGCACCGGTATAGCGGGAGGGCGGACCAAAAACATTCAGTACTTC. Translation gives CTGIAGGRTKNIQYF.

This clonotype was counted at least ten times. The rearrangement links TRBV6-5 to TRBJ2-2; D assignment may be TRBD1 or TRBD2 (5 bases each). CDR3 length: 14 amino acids. CDR1 MNHEY and CDR2 SVGAGI come from the germline V gene. Trimming took off 2 bases at V and 5 bases at J, with 9 bases between the two ends. For the CDR3, the DNA is TGTGCCAGCAGTTACGGGACCGAGACCGGGGAGCTGTTTTTT. This gives the protein CASSYGTETGELFF.

This chain joins TRBV6-1 and TRBJ2-1; TRBD1 matches at 10 bases. Per the germline V gene, CDR1 is MNHNS and CDR2 is SASEGT. This CDR3 is 15 amino acids long. V gave up 6 bases and J gave up 8 bases; unmatched junction bases: 10. The CDR3 loop reads CASREGQGSTDEQFF. The CDR3 DNA follows: TGTGCCAGCAGAGAGGGACAGGGGAGTACGGATGAGCAGTTCTTC.

This clonotype showed up many times. J is TRBJ2-7 and V is TRBV7-2; a possible D gene is TRBD1 (6 bases). The CDR3 is 17 amino acids. Germline V gene sequence: CDR1 SGHTA, CDR2 FQGNSA. Trimming pared 5 bases from V and 2 bases from J, leaving 22 bases between. CDR3 loop: CASSLKGGFTGTYEQYF. The CDR3 DNA reads TGTGCCAGCAGCCTAAAAGGGGGATTCACGGGAACCTACGAGCAGTACTTC.

This clonotype was observed at least ten times. The V gene is TRBV9, the J gene TRBJ2-3; 10 bases fit TRBD2. V shed 1 base, J shed 5 bases, and the junction held 4 bases outside the gene matches. The CDR3 is made up of 15 amino acids. Germline CDR1 is SGDLS and CDR2 is YYNGEE. CDR3 residues: CASSVSGRVRDTQYF. DNA for the CDR3: TGTGCCAGCAGCGTAAGCGGGAGGGTTAGAGATACGCAGTATTTT.

The chain links TRBV9 to TRBJ2-1; 12 bases fit TRBD2. V dropped 0 bases and J dropped 4; count of bases not matched to a gene: 2. Germline CDR1 reads SGDLS; CDR2 reads YYNGEE. The CDR3 runs to 16 residues. This CDR3 reads CASSVGGTSGYNEQFF. In DNA form, the CDR3 reads TGTGCCAGCAGCGTAGGAGGGACTAGCGGGTACAATGAGCAGTTCTTC.

This clonotype was counted ten times or more. V gene TRBV11-3 combines with J gene TRBJ2-3; D unresolved. Trimming shortened V by 2 bases and J by 6 bases, and 6 bases separated the two germline ends. Germline V gene sequence: CDR1 SGHNT, CDR2 YENEEA. CDR3 length: 12 residues. Here the CDR3 DNA reads TGTGCCAGCAGCTTAAACCAGGATACGCAGTATTTT. Protein: CASSLNQDTQYF. The whole variable domain, filled in from reference TRBV11-3 and TRBJ2-3, reads EAGVVQSPRYKIIEKKQPVAFWCNPISGHNTLYWYLQNLGQGPELLIRYENEEAVDDSQLPKDRFSAERLKGVDSTLKIQPAELGDSAVYLCASSLNQDTQYFGPGTRLTVL.

CDR3 amino acids: CASSSSGKPTGELFF. DNA for the CDR3: TGTGCCAGCAGTTCTAGCGGGAAGCCCACCGGGGAGCTGTTTTTT. This chain connects TRBV6-2 or TRBV6-3 to TRBJ2-2, with 9 bases identical to TRBD2. Germline trimming cut 4 bases from V and 4 bases from J; bases unmatched to any gene: 4. CDR1 and CDR2 from the germline V gene are MNHEY and SVGEGT. This CDR3 is 15 amino acids long.

This clonotype was counted many times. The chain uses TRBV6-2 or TRBV6-3 and TRBJ2-7; TRBD2 matches at 10 bases. The V gene end was trimmed by 7 bases and the J gene end by 4 bases; junction bases not matched to a gene: 19. The CDR3 covers 18 residues. Germline CDR1 is MNHEY and CDR2 is SVGEGT. Here the CDR3 DNA reads TGTGCCAGCACCTACCTAGCGGGAGTCGGACCAGAGGTTTACGAGCAGTACTTC. It is translated as CASTYLAGVGPEVYEQYF.

V is TRBV20-1 and J is TRBJ2-3; 9 bases map to TRBD2. This CDR3 comprises 16 residues. Germline values: CDR1 DFQATT, CDR2 SNEGSKA (reference sequence). J lost 0 bases, V lost 5 bases, and 9 bases had no gene match. The CDR3 here is CSAVRGLAGSTDTQYF. The CDR3 DNA reads as TGCAGTGCTGTCAGAGGGCTAGCGGGGAGCACAGATACGCAGTATTTT.

There are many counts of this clonotype. This chain connects TRBV11-1 to TRBJ1-2; D is unresolved. The CDR3 is 13 amino acids. Germline lookup yields CDR1 SGHAT and CDR2 FQDESV (reference sequence). With 5 bases removed from V and 6 bases from J, the gap between germline ends came to 13 bases. The CDR3 coding sequence is TGTGCCAGCAGCAAGACCCGGCAGGATGGCTACACCTTC. Protein sequence: CASSKTRQDGYTF.

This clonotype was seen many times. The chain carries TRBV5-1 and TRBJ2-5, with 9 bases lining up with TRBD1. V was clipped by 4 bases and J by 5 bases; unmatched bases: 6. This CDR3 comprises 14 residues. The V gene's germline CDR1 is SGHRS and CDR2 YFSETQ. For the CDR3, the DNA is TGCGCCAGCAGCAACGGGACAGGGAGGGAGACCCAGTACTTC. This translates into CASSNGTGRETQYF.

This clonotype has at least ten counts. The V gene is TRBV10-2, the J gene TRBJ2-1; D not resolved. Germline V gives CDR1 WSHSY, CDR2 SAAADI. The CDR3 contains 13 residues. Trimming shortened V by 4 bases and J by 4 bases, and 8 bases separated the two germline ends. CDR3 nucleotides: TGCGCCAGCAGTGGCTGGGTTTACAATGAGCAGTTCTTC. Translation gives CASSGWVYNEQFF.

V usage is TRBV7-9 and J usage is TRBJ2-3, with 7 bases that match TRBD1. Per germline, CDR1 SEHNR and CDR2 FQNEAQ (reference sequence). With V trimmed by 5 bases and J by 2 bases, 7 bases remained unmatched. The CDR3 sequence is 15 residues long. This CDR3 is CASSITGANTDTQYF. In DNA form, the CDR3 reads TGTGCCAGCAGCATAACAGGGGCGAACACAGATACGCAGTATTTT. The full variable domain, rest sourced from reference TRBV7-9 and TRBJ2-3, is DTGVSQNPRHKITKRGQNVTFRCDPISEHNRLYWYRQTLGQGPEFLTYFQNEAQLEKSRLLSDRFSAERPKGSFSTLEIQRTEQGDSAMYLCASSITGANTDTQYFGPGTRLTVL.

This clonotype has ten or more counts. V gene TRBV10-3 combines with J gene TRBJ2-5, with 7 bases that match TRBD1. Germline-derived CDR1 and CDR2 are ENHRY and SYGVKD. This CDR3 spans 16 amino acids. V dropped 2 bases and J dropped 5; count of bases not matched to a gene: 11. Here the CDR3 DNA reads TGTGCCATCAGTGAGACCCCGACAGGGTTCGGGGAGACCCAGTACTTC. This sequence encodes CAISETPTGFGETQYF.